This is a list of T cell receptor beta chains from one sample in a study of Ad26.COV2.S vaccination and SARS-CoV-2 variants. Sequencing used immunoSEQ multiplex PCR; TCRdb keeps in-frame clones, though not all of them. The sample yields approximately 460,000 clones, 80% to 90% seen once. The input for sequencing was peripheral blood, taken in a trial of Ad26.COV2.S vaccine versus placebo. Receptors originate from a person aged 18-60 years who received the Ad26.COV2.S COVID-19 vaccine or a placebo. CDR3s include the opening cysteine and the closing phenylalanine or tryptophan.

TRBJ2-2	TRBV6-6	CASSKTTGGELFF
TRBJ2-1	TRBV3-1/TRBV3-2	CASSQIPGQNNEQFF
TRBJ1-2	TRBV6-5	CASSYSGQGYGYTF
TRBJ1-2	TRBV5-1	CASSPRDRGTYGYTF
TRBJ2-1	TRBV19	CASSTLAVFTDEQFF
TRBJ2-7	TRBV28	CASSSPGAGYEQYF
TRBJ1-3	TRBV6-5	CASSYSPIGAGNTIYF
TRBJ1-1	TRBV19	CASSVTGTEAFF
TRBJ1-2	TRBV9	CASSVATGGSDGYTF
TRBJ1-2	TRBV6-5	CASSYGRNYGYTF
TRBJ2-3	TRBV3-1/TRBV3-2	CASSRLAGSTDTQYF
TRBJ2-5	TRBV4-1	CASSQAATYQETQYF
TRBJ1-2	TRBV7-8	CASSLDVRVYGYTF
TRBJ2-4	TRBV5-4	CASSWSQGTENIQYF
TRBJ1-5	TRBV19	CASSISGYGQPQHF
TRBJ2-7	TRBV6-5	CASSQQGLGYEQYF
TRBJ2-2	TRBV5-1	CASLMLPETGELFF
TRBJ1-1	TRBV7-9	CASSSPGGTEAFF
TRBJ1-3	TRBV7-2	CASSRTGGVTIYF
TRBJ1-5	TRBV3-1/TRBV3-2	CASSPPGGVKGQPQHF
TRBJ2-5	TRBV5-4	CASSFSGMEETQYF
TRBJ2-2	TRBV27	CASSYGLGGELFF
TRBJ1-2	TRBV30	CAWSVFRKSYGYTF
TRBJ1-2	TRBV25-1	CASSARQGARGYTF
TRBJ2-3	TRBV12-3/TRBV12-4	CASSFIGTQYF
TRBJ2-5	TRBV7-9	CASRAGLAGDRLETQYF
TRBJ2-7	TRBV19	CATTGTSATYEQYF
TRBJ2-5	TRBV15	CATSSGRTVLQETQYF